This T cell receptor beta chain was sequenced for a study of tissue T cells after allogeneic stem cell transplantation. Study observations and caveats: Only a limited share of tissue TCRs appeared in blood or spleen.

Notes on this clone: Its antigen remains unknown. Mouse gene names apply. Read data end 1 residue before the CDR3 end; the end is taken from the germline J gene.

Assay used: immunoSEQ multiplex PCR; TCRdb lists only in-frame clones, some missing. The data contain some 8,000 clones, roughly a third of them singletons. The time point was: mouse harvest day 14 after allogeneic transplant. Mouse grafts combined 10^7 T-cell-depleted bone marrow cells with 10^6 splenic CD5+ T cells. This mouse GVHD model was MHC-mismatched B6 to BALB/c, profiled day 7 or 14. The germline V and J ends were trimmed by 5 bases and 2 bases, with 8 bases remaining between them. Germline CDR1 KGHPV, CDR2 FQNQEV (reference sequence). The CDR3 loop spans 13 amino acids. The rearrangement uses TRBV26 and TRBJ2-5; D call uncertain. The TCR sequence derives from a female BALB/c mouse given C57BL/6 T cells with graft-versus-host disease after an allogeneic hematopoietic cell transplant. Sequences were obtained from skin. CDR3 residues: CASSREGQDTQYF. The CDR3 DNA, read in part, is TGTGCCAGCAGTAGGGAGGGCCAAGACACCCAGTAC.